The T cell receptor beta chain under discussion was sequenced for a study of T-cell memory formation after mild COVID-19. In the study overall: Largely, TCR clusters stayed within a single donor.

The TCR alpha and TCR beta cDNA libraries, bearing sample barcodes and UMIs, were generated by 5'RACE using constant-segment primers. One entry per CDR3 protein, called by TCRdb with MiXCR from the 5' RACE reads. The sample lists 100,000 to 150,000 distinct CDR3 sequences, less than 6.5% occurring once. At least ten counts were recorded for this clonotype. Its antigen remains unknown. General observations from the study: Among clones contracting day 15 to 85, CD4/CD8 was balanced, whereas later expanders leaned CD4+. CD4+ contracting clones lay mainly in CM and EM, CD8+ ones in EMRA.

The CDR3 length is 13 residues. Trimming removed 6 bases at V and 1 base at J, with 13 bases between. The germline CDR1 and CDR2 sequences are SQVTM and ANQGSEA. The TCR was taken from an adult woman who had mild COVID-19 (a few samples of this study predate the infection). Cell type and time point are not known. The sample consisted of PBMCs or a T cell subset sorted from them (not recorded which). The V and J genes are TRBV29-1 and TRBJ2-7; D is possibly TRBD1 (7 bases). The CDR3 DNA sequence: TGCAGCGTCAGGACAGGACTATCCTACGAGCAGTACTTC. Protein product: CSVRTGLSYEQYF.